These 11 T cell receptor beta chains share one sample of origin, sequenced in a study of cytomegalovirus exposure and HLA in healthy donors. Researchers ran the PCR with 60 Vbeta and 13 Jbeta primers. Assay: immunoSEQ multiplex PCR; the TCRdb copy retains only in-frame clones and omits some. Of roughly 180,000 clones listed, approximately 80% are singletons. Material for sequencing was PBMCs. Every receptor here comes from a girl aged 10 to 17 in good health and CMV-seropositive.

This sequence joins TRBV4-1 and TRBJ1-5; tentatively, D is TRBD1 (5 bases). The CDR3 loop spans 14 amino acids. Trimming took off 3 bases at V and 3 bases at J, with 9 bases between the two ends. Germline values: CDR1 MGHRA, CDR2 YSYEKL. The CDR3 protein is CASSHGGNNQPQHF. The CDR3 DNA reads TGCGCCAGCAGCCACGGGGGAAACAATCAGCCCCAGCATTTT.

This chain uses TRBV15 with TRBJ1-1; a weak D match, TRBD1 (6 bases). The CDR3 contains 18 residues. Trimming shortened V by 0 bases and J by 1 base, and 18 bases separated the two germline ends. The germline V gene encodes CDR1 LNHNV and CDR2 YYDKDF (reference sequence). CDR3 amino acids: CATSRDHPRTGWNTEAFF. CDR3 sequence (DNA): TGTGCCACCAGCAGAGATCACCCCCGAACAGGGTGGAACACTGAAGCTTTCTTT.

The rearrangement uses TRBV27 and TRBJ2-3, with 7 bases fitting TRBD2. Germline lookup yields CDR1 MNHEY and CDR2 SMNVEV (reference sequence). The CDR3 spans 16 residues. V lost 7 bases, J lost 1 base, and 11 bases stayed unmatched. CDR3 DNA: TGTGCCAGCATGCTGGGGGGGAGGGCCGGCACAGATACGCAGTATTTT. Translated: CASMLGGRAGTDTQYF.

The V gene is TRBV7-3, the J gene TRBJ2-1, with 10 bases lining up with TRBD1. The CDR3 is 17 residues long. Germline V gene sequence: CDR1 SGHTA, CDR2 FQGTGA. V was pared by 6 bases and J by 4 bases, with 12 bases of the junction left unmatched. CDR3 residues: CASRLNRDRGLYNEQFF. CDR3 DNA: TGTGCCAGCAGGTTGAACCGGGACAGGGGCCTTTACAATGAGCAGTTCTTC. Drawing the rest from reference TRBV7-3 and TRBJ2-1, the complete variable domain is GAGVSQTPSNKVTEKGKYVELRCDPISGHTALYWYRQSLGQGPEFLIYFQGTGAADDSGLPNDRFFAVRPEGSVSTLKIQRTERGDSAVYLCASRLNRDRGLYNEQFFGPGTRLTVL.

J is TRBJ1-1 and V is TRBV18, with 7 nucleotides matching TRBD1. The V and J ends lost 2 bases and 7 bases, in that order; junction bases with no gene match: 7. The germline gives CDR1 KGHSH, CDR2 LQKENI. The CDR3 length is 14 residues. The CDR3 region has the DNA TGTGCCAGCTCACCAGTTAGGGGGCAGGTTGAAGCTTTCTTT. It translates to CASSPVRGQVEAFF.

The rearrangement links TRBV5-4 to TRBJ2-1; 8 nucleotides align to TRBD2. Trimming took 4 bases from V and 7 from J; bases not matched to a gene: 7. The CDR3 consists of 14 residues. The V gene's germline CDR1 is SGHNT and CDR2 YYREEE (reference sequence). CDR3 amino acids: CASSREASGNEQFF. The CDR3 nucleotides read TGTGCCAGCAGCAGGGAGGCTAGCGGGAATGAGCAGTTCTTC.

The chain uses TRBV7-2 and TRBJ2-7; 15 bases match TRBD2. The V and J ends lost 5 bases and 5 bases, in that order; junction bases with no gene match: 7. There are 16 residues in the CDR3. Germline loops: CDR1 SGHTA, CDR2 FQGNSA. In nucleotides, the CDR3 is TGTGCCAGCAGCCGACGGACTAGCGGGGGGGTCCACGAGCAGTACTTC. Translation gives CASSRRTSGGVHEQYF. Variable domain in full (rest from reference TRBV7-2 and TRBJ2-7): GAGVSQSPSNKVTEKGKDVELRCDPISGHTALYWYRQSLGQGLEFLIYFQGNSAPDKSGLPSDRFSAERTGGSVSTLTIQRTQQEDSAVYLCASSRRTSGGVHEQYFGPGTRLTVT.

The chain uses TRBV5-4 and TRBJ1-2; D gene uncertain. The V gene lost 0 bases and the J gene lost 8 bases, with 11 bases spanning the gap. The germline V gene has CDR1 SGHNT and CDR2 YYREEE (reference sequence). The CDR3 runs 13 residues. The CDR3 reads CASSLAGVWGYTF. CDR3 nucleotide sequence: TGTGCCAGCAGCTTGGCCGGGGTGTGGGGCTACACCTTC.

This clone was seen once. The chain uses TRBV7-6 and TRBJ2-2, with 7 bases fitting TRBD2. V lost 8 bases, J lost 2 bases, and 5 bases stayed unmatched. This CDR3 has 14 residues. The germline gives CDR1 SGHVS, CDR2 FNYEAQ. The DNA of the CDR3 is TGTGCCAGCCGGGACTACCAAAACACCGGGGAGCTGTTTTTT. It yields the protein CASRDYQNTGELFF.

The V call is TRBV19, the J call TRBJ2-1; D is perhaps TRBD1 (5 bases). V lost 3 bases to trimming and J lost 4 bases, with 7 bases between them. This CDR3 has 13 residues. Germline-derived CDR1 and CDR2 are LNHDA and SQIVND (reference sequence). CDR3 loop: CASSMTVYNEQFF. The CDR3 DNA is TGTGCCAGTAGTATGACAGTTTACAATGAGCAGTTCTTC.

This clone came up a few times. The chain recombines TRBV2 with TRBJ2-3, with 7 bases identical to TRBD2. The CDR3 has 13 amino acids. Germline CDR1 is SNHLY and CDR2 is FYNNEI. J was trimmed by 6 bases and V by 4 bases; bases with no gene match: 4. CDR3 protein: CASSGGSEDTQYF. DNA for the CDR3: TGTGCCAGCAGTGGCGGGAGTGAGGATACGCAGTATTTT.